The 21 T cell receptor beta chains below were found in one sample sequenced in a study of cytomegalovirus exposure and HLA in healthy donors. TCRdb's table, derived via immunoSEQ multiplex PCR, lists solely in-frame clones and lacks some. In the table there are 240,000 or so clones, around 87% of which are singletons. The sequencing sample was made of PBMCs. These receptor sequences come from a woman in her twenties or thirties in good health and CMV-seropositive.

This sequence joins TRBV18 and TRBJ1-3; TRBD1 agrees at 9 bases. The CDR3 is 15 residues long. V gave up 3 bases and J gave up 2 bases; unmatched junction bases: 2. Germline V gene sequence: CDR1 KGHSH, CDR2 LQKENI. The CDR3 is CASSPGTGTGNTIYF. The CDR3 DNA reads TGTGCCAGCTCACCCGGGACAGGGACTGGAAACACCATATATTTT.

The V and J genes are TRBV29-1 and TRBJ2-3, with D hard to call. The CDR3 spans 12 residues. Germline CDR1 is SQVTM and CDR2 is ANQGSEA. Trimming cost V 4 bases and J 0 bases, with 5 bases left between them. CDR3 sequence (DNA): TGCAGCGTTGTCCTAAGCACAGATACGCAGTATTTT. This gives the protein CSVVLSTDTQYF.

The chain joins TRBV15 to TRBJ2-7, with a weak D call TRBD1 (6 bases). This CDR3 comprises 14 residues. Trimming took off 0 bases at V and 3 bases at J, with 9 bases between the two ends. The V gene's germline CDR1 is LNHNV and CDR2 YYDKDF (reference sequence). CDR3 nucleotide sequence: TGTGCCACCAGCAGAGAAGTACAGGGCTACGAGCAGTACTTC. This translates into CATSREVQGYEQYF.

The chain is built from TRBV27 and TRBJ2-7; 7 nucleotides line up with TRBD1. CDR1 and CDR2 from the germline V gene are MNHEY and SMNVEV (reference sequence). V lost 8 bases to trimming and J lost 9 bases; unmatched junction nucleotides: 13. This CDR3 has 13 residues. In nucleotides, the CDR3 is TGTGCCAGCTTACAGACAGGGTTTGAGAGGCAGTACTTC. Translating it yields CASLQTGFERQYF.

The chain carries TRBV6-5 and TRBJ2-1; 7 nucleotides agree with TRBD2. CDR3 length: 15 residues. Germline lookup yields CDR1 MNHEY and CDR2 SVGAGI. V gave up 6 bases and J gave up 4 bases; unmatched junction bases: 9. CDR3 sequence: CASSESGDHYNEQFF. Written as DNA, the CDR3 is TGTGCCAGCAGCGAAAGCGGGGACCATTACAATGAGCAGTTCTTC.

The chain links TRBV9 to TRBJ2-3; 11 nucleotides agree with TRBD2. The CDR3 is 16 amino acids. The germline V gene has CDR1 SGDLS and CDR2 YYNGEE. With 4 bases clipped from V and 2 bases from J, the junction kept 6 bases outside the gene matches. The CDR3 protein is CASSTTSGGYTDTQYF. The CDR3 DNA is TGTGCCAGCAGCACAACTAGCGGGGGATACACAGATACGCAGTATTTT.

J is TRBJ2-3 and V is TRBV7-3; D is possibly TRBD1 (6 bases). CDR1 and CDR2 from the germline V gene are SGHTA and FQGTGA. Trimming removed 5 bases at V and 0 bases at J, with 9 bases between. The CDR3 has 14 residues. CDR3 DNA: TGTGCCAGCAGCGCCCAGGGGAGCACAGATACGCAGTATTTT. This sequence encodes CASSAQGSTDTQYF.

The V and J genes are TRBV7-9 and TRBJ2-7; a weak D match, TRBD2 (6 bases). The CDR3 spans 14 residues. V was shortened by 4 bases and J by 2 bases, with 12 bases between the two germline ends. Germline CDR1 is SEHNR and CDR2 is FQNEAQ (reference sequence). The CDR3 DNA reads TGTGCCAGCAGCTCCCACTGGGAGGCCTACGAGCAGTACTTC. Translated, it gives CASSSHWEAYEQYF. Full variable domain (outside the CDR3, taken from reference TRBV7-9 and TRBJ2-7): DTGVSQNPRHKITKRGQNVTFRCDPISEHNRLYWYRQTLGQGPEFLTYFQNEAQLEKSRLLSDRFSAERPKGSFSTLEIQRTEQGDSAMYLCASSSHWEAYEQYFGPGTRLTVT.

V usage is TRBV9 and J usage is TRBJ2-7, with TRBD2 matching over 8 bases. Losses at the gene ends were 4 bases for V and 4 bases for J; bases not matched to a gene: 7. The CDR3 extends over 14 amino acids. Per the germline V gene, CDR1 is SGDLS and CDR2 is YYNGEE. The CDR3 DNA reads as TGTGCCAGCAGCCCCCTCAGCGGGAGTTACGAGCAGTACTTC. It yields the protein CASSPLSGSYEQYF.

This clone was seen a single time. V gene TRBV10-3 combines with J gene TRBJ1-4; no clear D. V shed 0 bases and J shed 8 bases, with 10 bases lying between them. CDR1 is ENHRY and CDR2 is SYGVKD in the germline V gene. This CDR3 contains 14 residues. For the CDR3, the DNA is TGTGCCATCAGTGAGTCGACGGGAGGAGAAAAACTGTTTTTT. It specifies CAISESTGGEKLFF.

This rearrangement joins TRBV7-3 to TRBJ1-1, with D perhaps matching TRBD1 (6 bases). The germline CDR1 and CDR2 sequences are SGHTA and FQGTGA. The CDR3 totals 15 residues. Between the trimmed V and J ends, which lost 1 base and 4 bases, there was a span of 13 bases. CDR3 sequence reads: CASSLNPGAATEAFF. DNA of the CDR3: TGTGCCAGCAGCTTAAATCCAGGGGCGGCCACTGAAGCTTTCTTT.

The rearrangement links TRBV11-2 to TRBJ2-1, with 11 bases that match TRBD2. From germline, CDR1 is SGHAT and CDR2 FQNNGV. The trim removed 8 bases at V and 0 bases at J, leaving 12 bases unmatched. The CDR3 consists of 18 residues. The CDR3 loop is CASRGGLAAMSSYNEQFF. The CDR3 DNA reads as TGTGCCAGCCGTGGGGGACTAGCGGCGATGAGCTCCTACAATGAGCAGTTCTTC.

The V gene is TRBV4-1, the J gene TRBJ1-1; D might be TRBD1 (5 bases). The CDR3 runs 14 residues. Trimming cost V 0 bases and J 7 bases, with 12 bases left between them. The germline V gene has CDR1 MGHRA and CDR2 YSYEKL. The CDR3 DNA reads TGCGCCAGCAGCCAAGATACACAGGCCTTTGAAGCTTTCTTT. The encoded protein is CASSQDTQAFEAFF.

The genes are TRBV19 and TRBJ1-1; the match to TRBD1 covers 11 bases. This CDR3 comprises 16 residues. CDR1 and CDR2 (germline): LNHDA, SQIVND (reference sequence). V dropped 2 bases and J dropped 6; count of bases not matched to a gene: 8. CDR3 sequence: CASSISRGQGVAEAFF. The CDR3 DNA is TGTGCCAGTAGTATAAGTAGGGGACAGGGGGTTGCTGAAGCTTTCTTT.

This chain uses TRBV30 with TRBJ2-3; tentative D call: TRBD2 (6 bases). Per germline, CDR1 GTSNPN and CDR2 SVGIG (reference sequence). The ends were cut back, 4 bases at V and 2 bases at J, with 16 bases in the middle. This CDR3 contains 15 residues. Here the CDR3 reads CAWTKTGRYTDTQYF. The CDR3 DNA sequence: TGTGCCTGGACCAAAACTGGGAGGTACACAGATACGCAGTATTTT.

CDR3 nucleotides: TGTGCCAGCAGCTTAACGTGGCGCGGAGGAACGAACACCGGGGAGCTGTTTTTT. Its translation is CASSLTWRGGTNTGELFF. The chain is built from TRBV11-2 and TRBJ2-2; D might be TRBD2 (5 bases). The ends were cut back, 2 bases at V and 0 bases at J, with 16 bases in the middle. The CDR3 loop spans 18 amino acids. Germline loops: CDR1 SGHAT, CDR2 FQNNGV.

This CDR3 is CASSELGLAEYEQYF. CDR3 coding DNA: TGTGCCAGCAGTGAATTAGGTCTAGCTGAGTACGAGCAGTACTTC. The rearrangement uses TRBV2 and TRBJ2-7; the D gene is possibly TRBD2 (5 bases). The V end was cut by 2 bases, the J end by 4 bases, with 15 bases between. The germline V gene has CDR1 SNHLY and CDR2 FYNNEI. The CDR3 loop spans 15 amino acids.

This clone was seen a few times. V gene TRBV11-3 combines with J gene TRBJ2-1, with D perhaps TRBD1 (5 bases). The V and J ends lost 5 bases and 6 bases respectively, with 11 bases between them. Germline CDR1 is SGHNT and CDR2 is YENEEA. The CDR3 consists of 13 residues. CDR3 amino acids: CASSPPGANEQFF. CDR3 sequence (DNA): TGTGCCAGCAGCCCCCCTGGGGCCAATGAGCAGTTCTTC.

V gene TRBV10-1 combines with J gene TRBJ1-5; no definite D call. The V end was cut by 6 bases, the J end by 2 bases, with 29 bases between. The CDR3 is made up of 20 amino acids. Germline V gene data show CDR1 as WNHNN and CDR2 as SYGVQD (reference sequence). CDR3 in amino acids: CASRNPLAVITGMGNQPQHF. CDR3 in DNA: TGCGCCAGCAGGAATCCCCTTGCCGTGATTACCGGGATGGGCAATCAGCCCCAGCATTTT.

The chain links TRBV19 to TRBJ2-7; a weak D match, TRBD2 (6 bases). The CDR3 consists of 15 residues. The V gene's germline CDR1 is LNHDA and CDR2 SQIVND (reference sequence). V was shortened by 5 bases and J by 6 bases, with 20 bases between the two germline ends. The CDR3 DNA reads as TGTGCCAGTAGTCAGCCCGGAGGGGCGGGATCCGAGCAGTACTTC. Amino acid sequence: CASSQPGGAGSEQYF.

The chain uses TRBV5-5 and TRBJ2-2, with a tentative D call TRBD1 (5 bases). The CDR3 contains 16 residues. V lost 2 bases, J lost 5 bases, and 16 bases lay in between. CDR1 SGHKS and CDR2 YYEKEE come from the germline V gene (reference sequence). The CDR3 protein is CASSFDSSLVTGELFF. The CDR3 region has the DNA TGTGCCAGCAGCTTCGACAGTTCGCTAGTGACCGGGGAGCTGTTTTTT.